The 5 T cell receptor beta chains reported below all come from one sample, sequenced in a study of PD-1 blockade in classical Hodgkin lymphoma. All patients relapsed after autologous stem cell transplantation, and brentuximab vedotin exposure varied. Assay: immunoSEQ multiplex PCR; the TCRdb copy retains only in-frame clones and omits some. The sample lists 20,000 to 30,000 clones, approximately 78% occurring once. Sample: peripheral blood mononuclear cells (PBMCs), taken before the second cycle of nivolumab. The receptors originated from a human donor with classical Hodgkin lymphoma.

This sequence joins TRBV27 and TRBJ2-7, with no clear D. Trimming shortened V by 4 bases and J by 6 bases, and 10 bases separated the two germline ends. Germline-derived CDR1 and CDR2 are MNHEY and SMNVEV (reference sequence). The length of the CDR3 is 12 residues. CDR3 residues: CASSSLGGEQYF. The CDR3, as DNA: TGTGCCAGCAGTTCTTTGGGCGGCGAGCAGTACTTC.

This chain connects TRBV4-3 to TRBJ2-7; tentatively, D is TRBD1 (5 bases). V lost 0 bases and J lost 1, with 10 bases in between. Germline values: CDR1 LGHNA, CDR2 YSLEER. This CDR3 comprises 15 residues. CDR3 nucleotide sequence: TGCGCCAGCAGCCAAGATCGACAGACGTCCTACGAGCAGTACTTC. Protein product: CASSQDRQTSYEQYF.

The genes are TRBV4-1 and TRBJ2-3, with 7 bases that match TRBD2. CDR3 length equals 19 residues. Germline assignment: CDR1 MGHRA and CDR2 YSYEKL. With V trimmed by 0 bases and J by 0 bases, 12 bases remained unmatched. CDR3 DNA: TGCGCCAGCAGCCAAGATCGGTCGGGGCGGGAGCGAAGCACAGATACGCAGTATTTT. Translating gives CASSQDRSGRERSTDTQYF.

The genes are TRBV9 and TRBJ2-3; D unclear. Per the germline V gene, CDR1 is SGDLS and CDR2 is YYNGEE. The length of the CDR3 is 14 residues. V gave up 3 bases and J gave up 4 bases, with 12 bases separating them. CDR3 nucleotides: TGTGCCAGCAGCGCTTATACGCCCGCAGATACGCAGTATTTT. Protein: CASSAYTPADTQYF.

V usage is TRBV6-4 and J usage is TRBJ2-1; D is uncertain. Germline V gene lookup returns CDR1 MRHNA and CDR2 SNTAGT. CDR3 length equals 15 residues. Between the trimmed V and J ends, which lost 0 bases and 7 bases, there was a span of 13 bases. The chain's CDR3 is CASSDSENPGNEQFF. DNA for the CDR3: TGTGCCAGCAGTGACTCGGAGAACCCCGGTAATGAGCAGTTCTTC.